The present entry profiles one TCR beta chain with its context. No cognate antigen has been identified for it. No per-base quality is available; no much larger clone lies one base away. This entry is derived from a study of OX40 agonist ivuxolimab in advanced cancers. Regarding the study in general: Ivuxolimab, which targeted the costimulatory receptor OX40 (CD134), was an agonistic, fully human IgG2 monoclonal antibody. Intravenous ivuxolimab was administered to patients every 2 weeks at six dose levels: 0.01, 0.1, 0.3, 1.5, 3 and 10 mg/kg. Of the roughly 52 dose-escalation patients, hepatocellular carcinoma was present in around 19, melanoma in some 15, renal cell carcinoma in 9 and head and neck cancer in 9. In the dose-escalation cohort, roughly 80% of patients were male, and the mean age was about 55 years, with a range of about 23 to 90. Prior anti-PD-1, anti-PD-L1 or anti-CTLA-4 therapy was permitted, and checkpoint inhibitors had been received by around 39% of dose-escalation patients. Three dose-escalation patients achieved partial responses, one with hepatocellular carcinoma and two with cutaneous melanoma. The purpose of peripheral TCRbeta sequencing was to test whether ivuxolimab changed TCR sequence diversity and led to clonal T-cell expansion. The paper covers the monotherapy dose-escalation part of the phase I ivuxolimab trial, which included N of about 51 patients. Overall results and qualifications from the work: Antigen specificity was not determined for the clonally expanded peripheral T cells. Low levels of normalized T-cell clonal expansion were also seen in some nonresponding patients. At doses from 0.1 to 3.0 mg/kg, clonal expansion was seen in both CD4+ and CD8+ blood T cells between baseline and week 6. In partial responders in the 0.1-3.0 mg/kg groups, normalized peripheral clonal expansion was found to be among the lowest, especially among CD8+ T cells. After ivuxolimab, CD8+ T cells had more expanded clones than CD4+ T cells on average.

Patients with a history of autoimmune disease or receiving systemic immunosuppression were excluded from the trial. Peripheral blood for TCR sequencing was collected from all dose cohorts at baseline, on cycle 4 day 1, and on cycle 7 day 1. Samples came from an open-label, multicenter, first-in-human phase I dose-escalation trial of ivuxolimab. Adults with locally advanced or metastatic melanoma, renal cell, hepatocellular, or head and neck squamous cell carcinoma were enrolled in the trial. Before TCR sequencing, CD4+ and CD8+ T cells were separately sorted from peripheral blood. Genomic DNA was extracted from sorted cells for sequencing of the TCRbeta CDR3 region. The immunoSEQ Assay was used for sequencing of TCRbeta CDR3 regions. TCRdb retrieved this table from immuneACCESS and kept in-frame rearrangements only. Not all clones are present; in checked studies, unresolved V genes account for under half, and no reason is known for the remainder. The sample table records about 58,000 clones; about 76% of these occur just once. The biggest ten clones account for approximately 1.2% of the sample.

The CDR3 covers 15 residues, taking in both the cysteine and the phenylalanine. Kept here is only the CDR3 DNA, which spans 45 bases and is read in frame from base 1. CDR1 and CDR2 are read off the germline V gene (reference sequence) as GTSNPN and SVGIG. Trimming removed 0 bases from V and 3 bases from J, leaving 14 bases between the germline ends. The sequence joins TRBV30 to TRBJ1-1, with TRBD1 as a weak D call on 5 bases. The sequence derives from an adult with an advanced solid tumor such as melanoma, head and neck, liver or kidney cancer. Sequencing used CD4+ or CD8+ T cells sorted from blood, obtained in a trial of the OX40 agonist ivuxolimab. The nucleotides are TGTGCCTGGAGTGTTTGGGGCGCCCCGGACACTGAAGCTTTCTTT. Translation gives CAWSVWGAPDTEAFF.